One sample yielded the 18 T cell receptor beta chains listed below, sequenced in a study of neoadjuvant nivolumab and ipilimumab in lung cancer. The assay was immunoSEQ multiplex PCR, and TCRdb's table has in-frame clones only and misses some. The table records approximately 17,000 clones, roughly 77% of them present only once. The input for sequencing was tumor tissue, taken after neoadjuvant nivolumab, alone or with ipilimumab, at or shortly before surgery. These receptors were collected from an adult with non-small cell lung cancer.

The CDR3 sequence: CAWSVRQAGETQYF. DNA of the CDR3: TGTGCCTGGAGTGTCCGACAGGCTGGAGAGACCCAGTACTTC. The chain uses TRBV30 and TRBJ2-5; maybe TRBD1 (6 bases). Trimming shortened V by 0 bases and J by 4 bases, and 12 bases separated the two germline ends. This CDR3 is 14 amino acids long. In germline, CDR1 is GTSNPN, CDR2 SVGIG (reference sequence).

As regards this clone: The junction departs from the called germline gene at one end, perhaps through a read error. The chain joins TRBV7-9 to TRBJ1-1; unclear D gene. Germline values: CDR1 SEHNR, CDR2 FQNEAQ (reference sequence). This CDR3 comprises 14 residues. This chain's CDR3 is CASSLASLNTEAFF. CDR3 coding DNA: TGTGCCAGCAGTTTAGCCTCTTTGAACACTGAAGCTTTCTTT.

The rearrangement links TRBV29-1 to TRBJ2-6; possible D gene TRBD2, 6 bases. The CDR3 is 12 amino acids. V lost 3 bases, J lost 13 bases, and 13 bases lay in between. The V gene's germline CDR1 is SQVTM and CDR2 ANQGSEA. CDR3 bases: TGCAGCGTTGAGGGGTTAGGAGGGGTCCTGACTTTC. Translating gives CSVEGLGGVLTF.

This clone was picked up a small number of times. The chain couples TRBV9 to TRBJ1-1; 8 positions match TRBD1. Germline CDR1 reads SGDLS; CDR2 reads YYNGEE. V dropped 3 bases and J dropped 2; count of bases not matched to a gene: 3. This CDR3 contains 14 residues. The CDR3 spells CASSARGHNTEAFF. Here the CDR3 DNA reads TGTGCCAGCAGCGCCAGGGGGCACAACACTGAAGCTTTCTTT.

A few counts support this clone. This sequence joins TRBV29-1 and TRBJ1-2, with D unresolved. Germline V gives CDR1 SQVTM, CDR2 ANQGSEA. V gave up 2 bases and J gave up 5 bases, with 6 bases separating them. The length of the CDR3 is 11 residues. CDR3 DNA: TGCAGCGTTGAACGGGATTATGGCTACACCTTC. It encodes CSVERDYGYTF.

The rearrangement uses TRBV30 and TRBJ1-2, with D unclear. The V and J ends lost 3 bases and 4 bases respectively, with 6 bases between them. Germline lookup yields CDR1 GTSNPN and CDR2 SVGIG (reference sequence). This CDR3 has 11 amino acids. CDR3: CAWRYGYGYTF. Written as DNA, the CDR3 is TGTGCCTGGAGATATGGCTATGGCTACACCTTC. The variable domain in full, with the rest retrieved from reference TRBV30 and TRBJ1-2, is SQTIHQWPATLVQPVGSPLSLECTVEGTSNPNLYWYRQAAGRGLQLLFYSVGIGQISSEVPQNLSASRPQDRQFILSSKKLLLSDSGFYLCAWRYGYGYTFGSGTRLTVV.

The count of this clone is one. The J gene is TRBJ1-3, the V gene TRBV6-1; perhaps TRBD1 as D (6 bases). Trimming took off 3 bases at V and 0 bases at J, with 15 bases between the two ends. Germline loops: CDR1 MNHNS, CDR2 SASEGT. The CDR3 extends over 17 amino acids. The CDR3 nucleotides read TGTGCCAGCAGTGATTCAGGCCAGGGGCCCTCTGGAAACACCATATATTTT. It codes for CASSDSGQGPSGNTIYF.

This clone was observed a handful of times. The CDR3 bases are TGTGCCAGCAGCCCGGACAGGGCTAAAATTGAGCAGTTCTTC. It specifies CASSPDRAKIEQFF. The V and J genes are TRBV7-2 and TRBJ2-1; TRBD1 agrees at 8 bases. V shed 5 bases and J 9 bases; nucleotides not matched to a gene: 9. Per germline, CDR1 SGHTA and CDR2 FQGNSA. CDR3 size: 14 residues.

By share, this clone ranks as medium-sized. The chain carries TRBV7-2 and TRBJ2-5; perhaps D is TRBD1 or TRBD2 (5 bases each). The ends were cut back, 1 base at V and 2 bases at J, with 14 bases in the middle. Per germline, CDR1 SGHTA and CDR2 FQGNSA. This CDR3 comprises 16 residues. The CDR3 region has the DNA TGTGCCAGCAGCTTAGGGGGCAGTGGGGGACAAGAGACCCAGTACTTC. Encoded protein: CASSLGGSGGQETQYF.

This clone has more than one count but fewer than ten. This chain connects TRBV11-2 to TRBJ2-7, with 10 bases identical to TRBD2. This CDR3 spans 16 amino acids. V shed 5 bases, J shed 0 bases, and the junction held 7 bases outside the gene matches. The germline V gene encodes CDR1 SGHAT and CDR2 FQNNGV. This chain's CDR3 is CASSPSGLASSYEQYF. CDR3 nucleotides: TGTGCCAGCAGCCCTTCGGGACTAGCGAGCTCCTACGAGCAGTACTTC.

This sequence joins TRBV29-1 and TRBJ1-3, with a possible D match to TRBD1 (5 bases). The CDR3 runs 12 residues. The V and J ends lost 4 bases and 4 bases respectively, with 8 bases between them. The germline V gene has CDR1 SQVTM and CDR2 ANQGSEA. This CDR3 is CSVVQGGNTIYF. CDR3 bases: TGCAGCGTTGTGCAGGGAGGAAACACCATATATTTT.

The chain employs TRBV25-1 and TRBJ1-1; maybe TRBD1 (5 bases). CDR1 and CDR2 (germline): MGHDK, SYGVNS. There are 13 residues in the CDR3. V shed 8 bases and J shed 1 base, with 11 bases lying between them. The CDR3 protein is CASLPGQNTEAFF. CDR3 bases: TGTGCCAGCCTCCCTGGACAGAACACTGAAGCTTTCTTT.

The chain recombines TRBV27 with TRBJ2-1, with TRBD2 matching 14 bases. Germline V gene data show CDR1 as MNHEY and CDR2 as SMNVEV (reference sequence). Trimming took 3 bases from V and 8 from J; bases not matched to a gene: 9. The CDR3 loop spans 17 amino acids. CDR3 region: CASSFLTGTSGSHEQFF. The CDR3 coding sequence is TGTGCCAGCAGTTTCTTAACCGGGACTAGCGGGAGCCATGAGCAGTTCTTC.

In this sample, this clone is medium-sized. J is TRBJ1-2 and V is TRBV5-6; D ambiguous. Trimming stripped 0 bases from V and 4 bases from J, with 13 bases between. The CDR3 loop spans 15 amino acids. Germline V lookup: CDR1 SGHDT, CDR2 YYEEEE. Written as DNA, the CDR3 is TGTGCCAGCAGCTTGGTTACGGGAGCCAGCTATGGCTACACCTTC. Translating it yields CASSLVTGASYGYTF.

The genes are TRBV6-1 and TRBJ1-2; D is perhaps TRBD1 (6 bases). This CDR3 region has 13 residues. Germline V gene data show CDR1 as MNHNS and CDR2 as SASEGT. V shed 3 bases and J shed 5 bases, with 10 bases lying between them. CDR3 sequence: CASSDRGAYGYTF. Here the CDR3 DNA reads TGTGCCAGCAGTGATCGGGGGGCGTATGGCTACACCTTC.

The chain combines TRBV19 with TRBJ1-5, with no clear D. Trimming removed 3 bases at V and 5 bases at J, with 8 bases between. Germline CDR1 LNHDA, CDR2 SQIVND (reference sequence). This CDR3 is built from 13 residues. The CDR3 reads CASSMRGDQPQHF. The CDR3 region has the DNA TGTGCCAGTAGTATGCGAGGAGATCAGCCCCAGCATTTT.

The V call is TRBV5-4, the J call TRBJ2-3; no firm D call. Germline CDR1 is SGHNT and CDR2 is YYREEE (reference sequence). Trimming took 4 bases from V and 4 from J, leaving 13 bases between them. This CDR3 comprises 14 residues. CDR3 loop: CASSTGPLADTQYF. CDR3 coding DNA: TGTGCCAGCAGCACTGGGCCCCTGGCAGATACGCAGTATTTT.

The chain uses TRBV7-9 and TRBJ2-5, with 11 bases lining up with TRBD1. The CDR3 totals 17 residues. The ends lost 4 bases at V and 5 bases at J; junction bases unmatched: 12. Germline V lookup: CDR1 SEHNR, CDR2 FQNEAQ (reference sequence). The CDR3 nucleotides read TGTGCCAGCAGCTCCCTTTGGGGGACAGGGGGGATGGAGACCCAGTACTTC. It encodes CASSSLWGTGGMETQYF.